These 11 T cell receptor beta chains share one sample of origin, sequenced in a study of T and B cells in COVID-19 patients (dated by TCRdb to the early 2020s). Sequencing used an Illumina MiSeq. Multiplex PCR with BIOMED2 TRB-A/B primer pools was used to amplify TRB rearrangements. TCRdb cleaned the public reads at Q25 with fastp, built clones with MiXCR and kept in-frame beta chains. One record per CDR3 amino acid sequence lists the most common genes and DNA. This sample is represented by nearly 15,000 distinct CDR3 sequences; about 31% of them were singletons. The top ten hold 1.2% of the sample. TRB repertoires were amplified from 250-500 ng of genomic DNA extracted from blood. The sample consisted of blood. The receptors originated from a human donor who had recovered from COVID-19.

This clonotype was seen only a few times. The CDR3 DNA reads TGTGCCAGCAGTTCCGGGGGCTGGGGCTACACCTTC. This gives the protein CASSSGGWGYTF. The chain links TRBV6-1 to TRBJ1-2; tentative D call: TRBD1 (6 bases). The CDR3 is made up of 12 amino acids. CDR1 MNHNS and CDR2 SASEGT come from the germline V gene. Trimming cost V 5 bases and J 8 bases, with 12 bases left between them.

By share of the sample, this clonotype is medium-sized (0.01 to 0.1%). This sequence joins TRBV6-5 and TRBJ2-2; D uncertain. Germline lookup yields CDR1 MNHEY and CDR2 SVGAGI. The CDR3 length is 13 residues. V dropped 2 bases and J dropped 3 bases, with 4 bases sitting between them. CDR3 residues: CASSYQDTGELFF. The CDR3 DNA sequence: TGTGCCAGCAGTTACCAGGACACCGGGGAGCTGTTTTTT.

This clonotype qualifies as medium-sized. V is TRBV29-1 and J is TRBJ2-1; maybe TRBD1 (5 bases). Germline assignment: CDR1 SQVTM and CDR2 ANQGSEA. Trimming pared 6 bases from V and 5 bases from J, leaving 11 bases between. The length of the CDR3 is 12 residues. CDR3 sequence: CSVSRVNNEQFF. CDR3 DNA: TGCAGCGTATCCAGGGTAAACAATGAGCAGTTCTTC.

The chain uses TRBV11-3 and TRBJ1-5; TRBD1 matches at 8 bases. This CDR3 comprises 16 residues. V dropped 5 bases and J dropped 4; count of bases not matched to a gene: 10. The germline V gene encodes CDR1 SGHNT and CDR2 YENEEA. The CDR3 protein is CASSLATGVRNQPQHF. The CDR3 coding sequence is TGTGCCAGCAGCCTTGCGACAGGGGTTAGGAATCAGCCCCAGCATTTT.

A remark on this clonotype: The junction does not match germline at one end; this may be a read error. The rearrangement links TRBV7-2 to TRBJ2-2; D may be TRBD1 (6 bases). Looked up from germline, CDR1 is SGHTA and CDR2 is FQGNSA. The CDR3 runs 16 residues. The CDR3 DNA reads as TGTGCCAACAGCTCCTCGACAGGACCGAACACCGGGGAGCTGTTTTTT. Translating it yields CANSSSTGPNTGELFF.

This chain joins TRBV28 and TRBJ2-2; TRBD1 or TRBD2 may be the D gene (5 bases each). The CDR3 sequence is 14 residues long. The germline gives CDR1 MDHEN, CDR2 SYDVKM. V shed 5 bases and J shed 9 bases, with 16 bases lying between them. The CDR3 DNA reads TGTGCCAGCAGTGGGGGTGGGGCCTGGTGGGAGCTGTTTTTT. It yields the protein CASSGGGAWWELFF. Full variable domain (remainder filled in from reference TRBV28 and TRBJ2-2): DVKVTQSSRYLVKRTGEKVFLECVQDMDHENMFWYRQDPGLGLRLIYFSYDVKMKEKGDIPEGYSVSREKKERFSLILESASTNQTSMYLCASSGGGAWWELFFGEGSRLTVL.

This clonotype was observed a handful of times. This chain joins TRBV11-3 and TRBJ1-6; 9 bases agree with TRBD1. CDR1 is SGHNT and CDR2 is YENEEA in the germline V gene. The junction had 7 bases not matched to a gene; V was cut back by 3 bases and J by 7 bases. The CDR3 has 16 amino acids. Written as DNA, the CDR3 is TGTGCCAGCAGCTTTGTGGGGACAGGGAAAAATTCACCCCTCCACTTT. Translation: CASSFVGTGKNSPLHF.

The CDR3, as DNA: TGTGCCAGCAGTTTCCCGAGCAGGACAGGTCCCTCTTCTTTCTACGAGCAGTACTTC. Translation: CASSFPSRTGPSSFYEQYF. The chain combines TRBV6-5 with TRBJ2-7; 7 bases line up with TRBD1. Germline CDR1 and CDR2: MNHEY and SVGAGI. The ends lost 4 bases at V and 3 bases at J; junction bases unmatched: 21. This CDR3 region has 19 residues.

This clonotype is medium-sized in the sample. The V and J genes are TRBV12-3 or TRBV12-4 and TRBJ2-2, with D possibly TRBD1 on 5 matching bases. Trimming removed 3 bases at V and 7 bases at J, with 9 bases between. The CDR3 covers 13 residues. CDR3 nucleotide sequence: TGTGCCAGCAGTTTGGTAGGGGTCGGGGAGCTGTTTTTT. Amino acids: CASSLVGVGELFF.

V gene TRBV5-1 combines with J gene TRBJ2-7; TRBD1 matches at 8 bases. V was pared by 5 bases and J by 2 bases, with 6 bases of the junction left unmatched. The germline gives CDR1 SGHRS, CDR2 YFSETQ. The CDR3 sequence is 14 residues long. The DNA for the CDR3 is TGCGCCAGCAGTGCAGGGGGCTCCACCTACGAGCAGTACTTC. Translated: CASSAGGSTYEQYF.

The chain joins TRBV27 to TRBJ1-1, with a weak D call TRBD1 (6 bases). Germline-derived CDR1 and CDR2 are MNHEY and SMNVEV (reference sequence). The CDR3 has 13 residues. Trimming shortened V by 6 bases and J by 10 bases, and 18 bases separated the two germline ends. In DNA form, the CDR3 reads TGTGCCAGCAGCTTAAATAGGGGGACTTCAGCTTTCTTT. The encoded protein is CASSLNRGTSAFF.